This TCR beta chain was recovered during a study of cytomegalovirus exposure and HLA in healthy donors. Study-level points and caveats: Later analysis placed DRB1 highest and HLA-C lowest in TCR association rates, which differed by HLA locus. A later analysis linked a missense DCLRE1C variant to TCR beta V- and J-gene trimming.

Note on this clone: What it recognizes is unknown.

The PCR contained 60 Vbeta and 13 Jbeta primers. Measured with immunoSEQ multiplex PCR; TCRdb has only the in-frame clones, and not every one. Here the sample spans some 190,000 clones, 75% to 90% being singletons. The receptor comes from a boy aged 2 to 10 in good health and CMV-seronegative. Material for sequencing was PBMCs.

The CDR3 sequence: CASSAGTSGSHEQYF. CDR3 sequence (DNA): TGTGCCAGCAGTGCAGGGACTAGCGGCTCTCACGAGCAGTACTTC. The chain uses TRBV6-4 and TRBJ2-7; 11 bases are shared with TRBD2. In germline, CDR1 is MRHNA, CDR2 SNTAGT. This CDR3 comprises 15 residues. Germline trimming cut 4 bases from V and 5 bases from J; bases unmatched to any gene: 7.